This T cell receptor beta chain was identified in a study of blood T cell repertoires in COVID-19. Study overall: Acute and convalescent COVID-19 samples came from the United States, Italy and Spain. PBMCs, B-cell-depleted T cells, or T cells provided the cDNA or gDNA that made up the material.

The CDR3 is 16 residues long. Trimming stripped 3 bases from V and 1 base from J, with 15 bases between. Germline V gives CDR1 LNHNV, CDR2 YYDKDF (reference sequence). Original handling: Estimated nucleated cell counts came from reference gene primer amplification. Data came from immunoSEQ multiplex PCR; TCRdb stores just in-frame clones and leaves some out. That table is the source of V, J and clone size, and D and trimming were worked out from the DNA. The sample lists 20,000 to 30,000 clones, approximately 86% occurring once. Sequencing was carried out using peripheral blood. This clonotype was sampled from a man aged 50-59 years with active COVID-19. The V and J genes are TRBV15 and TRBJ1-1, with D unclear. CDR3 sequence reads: CATSSESGRTNTEAFF. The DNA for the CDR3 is TGTGCCACCAGCAGCGAGTCCGGGAGGACGAACACTGAAGCTTTCTTT.